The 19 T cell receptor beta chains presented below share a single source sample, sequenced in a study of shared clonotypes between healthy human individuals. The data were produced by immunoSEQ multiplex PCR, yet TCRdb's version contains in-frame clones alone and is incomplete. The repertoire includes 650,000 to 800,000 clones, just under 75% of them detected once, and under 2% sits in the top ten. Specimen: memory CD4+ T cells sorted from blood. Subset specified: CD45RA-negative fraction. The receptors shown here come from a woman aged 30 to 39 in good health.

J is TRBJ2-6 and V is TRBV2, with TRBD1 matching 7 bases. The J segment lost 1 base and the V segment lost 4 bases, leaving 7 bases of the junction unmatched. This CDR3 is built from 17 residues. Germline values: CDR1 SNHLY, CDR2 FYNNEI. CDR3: CASSVEGRGSGANVLTF. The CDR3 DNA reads TGTGCCAGCAGTGTTGAGGGCAGGGGGTCTGGGGCCAACGTCCTGACTTTC.

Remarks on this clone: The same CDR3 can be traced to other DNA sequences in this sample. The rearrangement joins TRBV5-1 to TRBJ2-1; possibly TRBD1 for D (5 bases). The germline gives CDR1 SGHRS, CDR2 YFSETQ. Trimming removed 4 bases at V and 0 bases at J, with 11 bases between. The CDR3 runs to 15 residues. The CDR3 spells CASSVDSASYNEQFF. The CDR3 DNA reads TGCGCCAGCAGCGTTGACAGCGCCTCCTACAATGAGCAGTTCTTC. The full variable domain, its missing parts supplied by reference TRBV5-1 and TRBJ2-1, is KAGVTQTPRYLIKTRGQQVTLSCSPISGHRSVSWYQQTPGQGLQFLFEYFSETQRNKGNFPGRFSGRQFSNSRSEMNVSTLELGDSALYLCASSVDSASYNEQFFGPGTRLTVL.

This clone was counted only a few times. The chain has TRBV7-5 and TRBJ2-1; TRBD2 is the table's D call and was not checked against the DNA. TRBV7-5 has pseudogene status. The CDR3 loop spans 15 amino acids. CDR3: CVRSPKAGGGNEQFF. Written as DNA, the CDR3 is TGTGTCAGAAGCCCTAAAGCGGGAGGGGGCAATGAGCAGTTCTTC.

The CDR3 protein is CASSPFMLADEPYHNEQFF. In DNA form, the CDR3 reads TGTGCCAGCTCACCATTTATGCTAGCGGATGAACCGTACCACAATGAGCAGTTCTTC. V and J are TRBV18 and TRBJ2-1, with 7 bases lining up with TRBD2. This CDR3 is built from 19 residues. With 2 bases clipped from V and 5 bases from J, the junction kept 18 bases outside the gene matches. Germline CDR1 and CDR2: KGHSH and LQKENI.

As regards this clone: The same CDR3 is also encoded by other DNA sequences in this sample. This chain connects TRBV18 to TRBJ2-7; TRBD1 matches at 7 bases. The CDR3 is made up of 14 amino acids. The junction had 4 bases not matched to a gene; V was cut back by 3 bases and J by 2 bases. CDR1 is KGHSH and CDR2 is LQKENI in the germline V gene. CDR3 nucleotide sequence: TGTGCCAGCTCACCCCCGGGACAGCCCTACGAGCAGTACTTC. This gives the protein CASSPPGQPYEQYF.

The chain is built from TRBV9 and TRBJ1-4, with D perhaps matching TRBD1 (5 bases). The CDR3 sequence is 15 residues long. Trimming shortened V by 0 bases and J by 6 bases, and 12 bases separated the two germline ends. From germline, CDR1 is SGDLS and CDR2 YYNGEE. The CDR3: CASSVAEGRDEKLFF. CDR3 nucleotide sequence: TGTGCCAGCAGCGTAGCGGAGGGGAGGGATGAAAAACTGTTTTTT.

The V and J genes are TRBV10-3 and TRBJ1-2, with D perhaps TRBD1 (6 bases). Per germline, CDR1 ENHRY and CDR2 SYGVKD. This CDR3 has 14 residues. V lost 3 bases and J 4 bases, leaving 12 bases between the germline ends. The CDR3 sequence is CAISEGQSAYGYTF. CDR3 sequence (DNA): TGTGCCATCAGTGAAGGACAGTCCGCCTATGGCTACACCTTC.

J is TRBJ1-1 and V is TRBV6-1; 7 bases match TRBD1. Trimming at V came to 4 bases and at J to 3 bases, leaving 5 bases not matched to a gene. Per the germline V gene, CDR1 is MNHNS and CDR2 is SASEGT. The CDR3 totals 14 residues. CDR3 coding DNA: TGTGCCAGCAGTGCTCGGGGACAGTACACTGAAGCTTTCTTT. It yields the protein CASSARGQYTEAFF.

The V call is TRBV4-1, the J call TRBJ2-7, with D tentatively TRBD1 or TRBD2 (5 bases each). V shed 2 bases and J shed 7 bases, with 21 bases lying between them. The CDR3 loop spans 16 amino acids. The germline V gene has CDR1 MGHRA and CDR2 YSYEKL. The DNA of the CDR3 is TGCGCCAGCAGCCAAAACGCTAGGACACGGGATAGGGAGCAGTACTTC. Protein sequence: CASSQNARTRDREQYF.

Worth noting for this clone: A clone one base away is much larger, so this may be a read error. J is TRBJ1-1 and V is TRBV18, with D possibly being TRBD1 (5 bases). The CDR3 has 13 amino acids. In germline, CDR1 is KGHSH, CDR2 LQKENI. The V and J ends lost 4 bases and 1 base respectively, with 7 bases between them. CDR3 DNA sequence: TGTGCCAGCTCACAGGGGAAGAACACTGAAGCTTTCTTT. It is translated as CASSQGKNTEAFF. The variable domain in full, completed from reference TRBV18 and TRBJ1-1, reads NAGVMQNPRHLVRRRGQEARLRCSPMKGHSHVYWYRQLPEEGLKFMVYLQKENIIDESGMPKERFSAEFPKEGPSILRIQQVVRGDSAAYFCASSQGKNTEAFFGQGTRLTVV.

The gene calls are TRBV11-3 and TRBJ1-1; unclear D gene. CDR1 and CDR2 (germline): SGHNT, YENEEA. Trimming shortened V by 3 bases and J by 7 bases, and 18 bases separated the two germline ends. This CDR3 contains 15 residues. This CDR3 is CASSFVGLSGNEAFF. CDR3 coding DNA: TGTGCCAGCAGCTTTGTGGGTTTATCCGGAAATGAAGCTTTCTTT.

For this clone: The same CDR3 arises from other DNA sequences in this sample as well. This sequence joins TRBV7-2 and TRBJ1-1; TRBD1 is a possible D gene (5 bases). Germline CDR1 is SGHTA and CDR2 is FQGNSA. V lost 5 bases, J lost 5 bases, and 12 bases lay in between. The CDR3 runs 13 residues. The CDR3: CASSRQGVTEAFF. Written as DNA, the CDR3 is TGTGCCAGCAGCAGGCAAGGGGTAACTGAAGCTTTCTTT.

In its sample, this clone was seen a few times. CDR3 amino acids: CASSAGFGELFF. CDR3 DNA: TGTGCCAGCAGCGCGGGCTTCGGGGAGCTGTTTTTT. V usage is TRBV7-6 and J usage is TRBJ2-2; D is possibly TRBD2 (5 bases). The CDR3 covers 12 residues. The V end was cut by 5 bases, the J end by 7 bases, with 8 bases between. CDR1 is SGHVS and CDR2 is FNYEAQ in the germline V gene.

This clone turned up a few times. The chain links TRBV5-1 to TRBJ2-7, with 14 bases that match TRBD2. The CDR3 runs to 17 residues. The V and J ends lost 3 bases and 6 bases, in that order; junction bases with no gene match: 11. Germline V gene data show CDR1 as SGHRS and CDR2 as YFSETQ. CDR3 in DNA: TGCGCCAGCAGCTCGGGACTAGCGGGAGTTGTGTTTACCGAGCAGTACTTC. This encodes CASSSGLAGVVFTEQYF.

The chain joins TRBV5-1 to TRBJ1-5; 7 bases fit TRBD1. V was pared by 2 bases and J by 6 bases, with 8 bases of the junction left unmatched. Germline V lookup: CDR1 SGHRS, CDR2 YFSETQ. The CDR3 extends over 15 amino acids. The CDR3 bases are TGCGCCAGCAGCTTCGGAGACAGGGATGGTCAGCCCCAGCATTTT. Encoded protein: CASSFGDRDGQPQHF.

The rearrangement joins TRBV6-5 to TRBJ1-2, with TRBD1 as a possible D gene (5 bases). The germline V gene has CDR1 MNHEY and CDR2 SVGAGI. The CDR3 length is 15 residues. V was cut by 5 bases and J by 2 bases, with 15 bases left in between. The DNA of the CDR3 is TGTGCCAGCAGTACACCTTCGGACACGAACTATGGCTACACCTTC. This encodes CASSTPSDTNYGYTF.

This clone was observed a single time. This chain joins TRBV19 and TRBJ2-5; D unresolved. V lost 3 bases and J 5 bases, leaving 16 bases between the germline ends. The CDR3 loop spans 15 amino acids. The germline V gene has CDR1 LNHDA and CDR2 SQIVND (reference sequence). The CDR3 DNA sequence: TGTGCCAGTAGTATCGGTGGTGCGGTTCAGGAGACCCAGTACTTC. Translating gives CASSIGGAVQETQYF.

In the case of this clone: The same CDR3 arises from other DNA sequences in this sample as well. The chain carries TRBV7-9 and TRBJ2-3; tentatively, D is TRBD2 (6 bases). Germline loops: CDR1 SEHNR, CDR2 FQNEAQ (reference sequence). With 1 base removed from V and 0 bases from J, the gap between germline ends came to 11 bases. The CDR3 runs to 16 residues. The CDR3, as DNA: TGTGCCAGCAGCTTAGTGGCGGGGCCCAGCACAGATACGCAGTATTTT. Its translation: CASSLVAGPSTDTQYF.

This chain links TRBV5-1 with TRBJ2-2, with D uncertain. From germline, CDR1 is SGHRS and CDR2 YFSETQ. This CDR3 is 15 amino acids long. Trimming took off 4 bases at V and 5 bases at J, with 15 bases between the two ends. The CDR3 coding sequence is TGCGCCAGCAGCCCCACCTGGTTGGCGACCGGGGAGCTGTTTTTT. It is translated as CASSPTWLATGELFF.